Listed below are T cell receptor beta chains from one sample, sequenced in a study of response to subunit inactivated influenza vaccine. TCRdb reprocessed the RT-PCR reads with MiXCR, giving one entry per CDR3 protein. The table has 500,000 or so distinct CDR3 sequences, 9.5% to 13% seen once. Sequences were derived from PBMCs from blood, sampled around seven weeks after vaccination. Receptors were obtained from a man between 45 and 60 years old who received an inactivated influenza vaccine. Both conserved end residues are part of each CDR3. Fields, in order: D gene, clone size, J gene, V gene, CDR3 DNA, CDR3 protein. A D gene is named only where the DNA matches it firmly. Some rows have no size entry. The others give once, few or many, or a class for an expanded clone.

NA NA TRBJ2-1 TRBV19 TGTGCCAGTAGTATAGAGGCTGGGAACAATGAGCAGTTCTTC CASSIEAGNNEQFF
NA few TRBJ2-7 TRBV6-2/TRBV6-3 TGTGCCAGCAGAAACCCGGGCACCCTGCTAAACGCGTTGCAGCAGTACTTC CASRNPGTLLNALQQYF
NA NA TRBJ2-4 TRBV7-2 TGTGCCAGCAGCTTACCGGGGGTTAACATTCAGTACTTC CASSLPGVNIQYF
NA NA TRBJ2-2 TRBV6-6 TGTGCCAGCATGGGGGCCGGGGAGCTGTTTTTT CASMGAGELFF
NA NA TRBJ2-3 TRBV10-3 TGTGCCATCAGTGTTGGGGGAAGCACAGATACGCAGTATTTT CAISVGGSTDTQYF
TRBD1 many TRBJ1-2 TRBV7-9 TGTGCCAGCAGCTTAGCCCGACAGGGGGACTATGGCTACACCTTC CASSLARQGDYGYTF
TRBD2 few TRBJ2-2 TRBV12-3/TRBV12-4 TGTGCCAGCAGTTTATCTAGCGGGGGAAGGACCGGGGAGCTGTTTTTT CASSLSSGGRTGELFF
TRBD2 few TRBJ2-3 TRBV20-1 TGCAGTGCTAGAGATGGAGCGGGACCCTCAGATACGCAGTATTTT CSARDGAGPSDTQYF
NA NA TRBJ2-1 TRBV11-2 TGTGCCAGCAGCTTAGATATTCAGTCCAATGAGCAGTTCTTC CASSLDIQSNEQFF
NA few TRBJ1-1 TRBV2 TGTGCCAGCAGTGTAAGGGGGGTCGCCCTTTCTGGTACTGAAGCTTTCTTT CASSVRGVALSGTEAFF
NA few TRBJ1-2 TRBV5-1 TGCGCCAGCAGCCCCCAGGGTCGGGATGGCTACACCTTC CASSPQGRDGYTF
TRBD2 NA TRBJ2-7 TRBV10-3 TGTGCCATCAGGCAGCGGGAGCGGGGAGTCGAGCAGTACTTC CAIRQRERGVEQYF
NA few TRBJ2-5 TRBV10-3 TGTGCCATCAGTGATCTCGGGAGCCAAGAGACCCAGTACTTC CAISDLGSQETQYF
NA NA TRBJ1-2 TRBV5-1 TGCGCCAGCAGCGGAGGACTGACTATTGGCTACACCTTC CASSGGLTIGYTF
NA NA TRBJ1-2 TRBV12-3/TRBV12-4 TGTGCCAGCAGTCCCCGGGACAAAAACTATGGCTACACCTTC CASSPRDKNYGYTF
NA many TRBJ2-3 TRBV29-1 TGCAGCGTTGACCTCCACACAGATACGCAGTATTTT CSVDLHTDTQYF
NA NA TRBJ1-1 TRBV10-3 TGTGCCATCAGTGAGTCGAAGGGGATCACTGAAGCTTTCTTT CAISESKGITEAFF
TRBD1 NA TRBJ2-1 TRBV7-6 TGTGCCAGCAGCCACCCCGGTAGGGGGCGAGGTAATGAGCAGTTCTTC CASSHPGRGRGNEQFF
TRBD1 NA TRBJ2-7 TRBV7-2 TGTGCCAGCAGCTCCGACCTTGAGGGACAGCTCCCCTACGAGCAGTACTTC CASSSDLEGQLPYEQYF
NA NA TRBJ1-3 TRBV11-2 TGTGCCAGCAGCCCCCGGGCTAGCTCTGGAAACACCATATATTTT CASSPRASSGNTIYF
NA few TRBJ1-6 TRBV4-1 TGCGCCAGCAGCCAAGACGGCCCCCGGGGGTCACCCCTCCACTTT CASSQDGPRGSPLHF
NA few TRBJ2-2 TRBV10-3 TGTGCCATCAGTGGGGTGCACACCGGGGAGCTGTTTTTT CAISGVHTGELFF
NA few TRBJ2-3 TRBV7-2 TGTGCCAGCAGCCGGGACCCTGGGTATGGAGATACGCAGTATTTT CASSRDPGYGDTQYF
NA few TRBJ1-2 TRBV12-3/TRBV12-4 TGTGCCAGCAGTTTCGGGATCCTAGGGGGCTACACCTTC CASSFGILGGYTF
NA NA TRBJ2-3 TRBV20-1 TGCAGTGCTAGAGAGTGGGGGAGCAGATCTTCCACAGATACGCAGTATTTT CSAREWGSRSSTDTQYF
NA few TRBJ2-3 TRBV9 TGTGCCAGCAGCGTAAGAGGCAGCGGACTCACAGATACGCAGTATTTT CASSVRGSGLTDTQYF
NA few TRBJ2-7 TRBV4-3 TGCGCCAGCAGTCCGGTAGGGGCAGGGGGGTCCACATACGAGCAGTACTTC CASSPVGAGGSTYEQYF
NA few TRBJ2-3 TRBV7-2 TGTGCCAGCAGCCCAACTCCCGGGACTCGCGCCACAGATACGCAGTATTTT CASSPTPGTRATDTQYF
NA NA TRBJ1-3 TRBV12-3/TRBV12-4 TGTGCCAGCAGTTTACGGGGTGGAAACACCATATATTTT CASSLRGGNTIYF
NA many TRBJ1-1 TRBV20-1 TGCAGTGCCCCTGGTCCTGGAACGACCACTGAAGCTTTCTTT CSAPGPGTTTEAFF
NA many TRBJ2-1 TRBV10-3 TGTGCCATCAGTGACGATCAAAGGGGTAATGAGCAGTTCTTC CAISDDQRGNEQFF
TRBD1 many TRBJ2-1 TRBV5-1 TGCGCCAGCAGCCCCAGACAGGGAATTCCTAATGAGCAGTTCTTC CASSPRQGIPNEQFF
TRBD2 many TRBJ2-7 TRBV11-2 TGTGCCAGCAGACTCCCGGGGGGGAACGAGCAGTACTTC CASRLPGGNEQYF
TRBD2 NA TRBJ2-7 TRBV7-9 TGTGCCAGCAGCTTTTTTGGGACTAGCGGGGGCTACGAGCAGTACTTC CASSFFGTSGGYEQYF
NA few TRBJ2-7 TRBV6-1 TGTGCCAGCAGTCTCCCCCAGGAGGGGACGAGGCACGAGCAGTACTTC CASSLPQEGTRHEQYF
NA NA TRBJ2-1 TRBV14 TGTGCCAGCAGCCGGTGGAATGAGCAGTTCTTC CASSRWNEQFF
NA many TRBJ1-2 TRBV4-1 TGCGCCAGCAGCCAAGACGACTTTATCGGGGGTTCTTATGGCTACACCTTC CASSQDDFIGGSYGYTF
NA few TRBJ2-2 TRBV4-3 TGCGCCAGCAGCCAGGAGACGGCCGGGGAGCTGTTTTTT CASSQETAGELFF
TRBD2 few TRBJ2-3 TRBV12-3/TRBV12-4 TGTGCCAGCAGTTTAGAGCGGGGGGCAACAGATACGCAGTATTTT CASSLERGATDTQYF
NA NA TRBJ2-7 TRBV27 TGTGCCAGCAGTCCAACTACAGGGAACTACGAGCAGTACTTC CASSPTTGNYEQYF
NA few TRBJ2-7 TRBV14 TGTGCCAGCAGCCCCCTCGGGACGGTCAAACTCTACGAGCAGTACTTC CASSPLGTVKLYEQYF
NA NA TRBJ1-4 TRBV20-1 TGCAGTGCTAGAGATCCGCAGGGGATTAATGAAAAACTGTTTTTT CSARDPQGINEKLFF
TRBD2 NA TRBJ2-4 TRBV6-5 TGTGCCAGCAGTTCGGGACTAGCGAGCAAAAACATTCAGTACTTC CASSSGLASKNIQYF
TRBD1 NA TRBJ2-6 TRBV19 TGTGCCAGTAGTAGTGGGGACAGGGGTGGCTCTGGGGCCAACGTCCTGACTTTC CASSSGDRGGSGANVLTF
TRBD2 few TRBJ2-7 TRBV6-5 TGTGCCAGCAGTTACCGCGGGGGTCCCTACGAGCAGTACTTC CASSYRGGPYEQYF
NA NA TRBJ1-2 TRBV7-9 TGTGCCAGCAGCTTAGACGGCTTAGTCGGCTACACCTTC CASSLDGLVGYTF
NA few TRBJ2-7 TRBV4-1 TGCGCCAGCAGCCAACAGGAGGCCCGGGGCTACGAGCAGTACTTC CASSQQEARGYEQYF
TRBD1 NA TRBJ1-4 TRBV27 TGTGCCAGCAGTTTGGGGAGGGGGCAGTCTAATGAAAAACTGTTTTTT CASSLGRGQSNEKLFF
NA few TRBJ2-7 TRBV5-5 TGTGCCAGCAGCTTGGCCTTAGGGGAAATCTACGAGCAGTACTTC CASSLALGEIYEQYF
NA few TRBJ2-5 TRBV20-1 TGCAGTGCTATTCTACAGGGCAGCGAGACCCAGTACTTC CSAILQGSETQYF
NA many TRBJ2-7 TRBV7-8 TGTGCCAGCAGCGAACACGCCGCGGGGATCCCACTAGAGCAGTACTTC CASSEHAAGIPLEQYF
TRBD2 NA TRBJ2-1 TRBV29-1 TGCAGCGTTGAGGGGGAGGGCAATGAGCAGTTCTTC CSVEGEGNEQFF
NA NA TRBJ1-5 TRBV15 TGTGCCACCAGCAGAGATCGAGGGGATCAGCCCCAGCATTTT CATSRDRGDQPQHF
NA many TRBJ2-7 TRBV7-2 TGTGCCAGCAGCGAAAAGTACGAGCAGTACTTC CASSEKYEQYF
TRBD2 NA TRBJ2-1 TRBV3-1 TGTGCCAGCAGCCAAGATATCCTAGCGGGGGGATCTGAGCAGTTCTTC CASSQDILAGGSEQFF